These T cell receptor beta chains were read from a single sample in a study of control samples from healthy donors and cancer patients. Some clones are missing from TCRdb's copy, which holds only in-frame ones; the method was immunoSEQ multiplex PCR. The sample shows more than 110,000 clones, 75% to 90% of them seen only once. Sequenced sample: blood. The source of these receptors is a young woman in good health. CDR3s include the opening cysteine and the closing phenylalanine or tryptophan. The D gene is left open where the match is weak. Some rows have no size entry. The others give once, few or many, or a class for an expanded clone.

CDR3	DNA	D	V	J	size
CASSLDDRDSAQHF	TGCGCCAGCAGCTTAGACGACAGGGACTCGGCCCAGCATTTT	TRBD1	TRBV5-1	TRBJ1-5	-
CASSNRDSSYEQYF	TGTGCCAGTAGTAACCGGGACAGCTCCTACGAGCAGTACTTC	TRBD1	TRBV19	TRBJ2-7	-
CASSDAGTSQYF	TGTGCCAGCAGTGACGCCGGGACTTCTCAGTACTTC	-	TRBV3-1/TRBV3-2	TRBJ2-4	-
CASSLDQGSAYNEQFF	TGTGCCAGCAGCTTGGATCAGGGATCAGCCTACAATGAGCAGTTCTTC	-	TRBV5-6	TRBJ2-1	-
CASSLEFQGGIISPLHF	TGTGCCAGCAGCTTGGAGTTTCAAGGTGGAATTATCTCACCCCTCCACTTT	-	TRBV5-6	TRBJ1-6	once
CASSGRGQEGNTEAFF	TGTGCCAGCAGTGGTAGGGGACAGGAGGGGAACACTGAAGCTTTCTTT	TRBD1	TRBV6-1	TRBJ1-1	once
CASSFGLAGVDEQFF	TGTGCCAGCAGCTTCGGACTAGCGGGAGTAGATGAGCAGTTCTTC	TRBD2	TRBV7-3	TRBJ2-1	-
CASSPGADTQYF	TGCGCCAGCAGCCCAGGGGCTGATACGCAGTATTTT	-	TRBV4-1	TRBJ2-3	-
CASSLNFGGQNNEQFF	TGCGCCAGCAGCCTTAATTTCGGGGGACAGAACAATGAGCAGTTCTTC	-	TRBV5-1	TRBJ2-1	-
CSVGTTKGEKLFF	TGCAGCGTCGGGACAACGAAGGGTGAAAAACTGTTTTTT	-	TRBV29-1	TRBJ1-4	-
CASSQGTVTNSPLHF	TGCGCCAGCAGCCAAGGGACGGTAACTAATTCACCCCTCCACTTT	-	TRBV4-1	TRBJ1-6	-
CASRTSGAPYEQYF	TGTGCCAGCAGAACTAGCGGGGCTCCCTACGAGCAGTACTTC	TRBD2	TRBV6-5	TRBJ2-7	-
CASSTRLRGDYGYTF	TGTGCCAGCAGCACCCGCCTACGAGGGGACTATGGCTACACCTTC	-	TRBV11-2	TRBJ1-2	-
CASSLLIGTSGNTIYF	TGTGCCAGCAGCTTATTAATAGGAACCTCTGGAAACACCATATATTTT	-	TRBV11-2	TRBJ1-3	-
CASSSVRRDYTEAFF	TGTGCCAGCAGCTCGGTGCGCCGGGATTACACTGAAGCTTTCTTT	-	TRBV5-6	TRBJ1-1	-
CASNQGGSGNTIYF	TGTGCCAGCAATCAGGGGGGCTCTGGAAACACCATATATTTT	TRBD1	TRBV11-2	TRBJ1-3	-
CASDAGTGERGNEQFF	TGTGCCAGTGACGCCGGGACAGGGGAGAGGGGCAATGAGCAGTTCTTC	TRBD1	TRBV18	TRBJ2-1	-
CASSPPGGFGNTIYF	TGTGCCAGTAGTCCGCCGGGGGGCTTTGGAAACACCATATATTTT	-	TRBV19	TRBJ1-3	-
CASSLGTGDQETQYF	TGTGCCAGCAGCTTGGGAACAGGGGATCAAGAGACCCAGTACTTC	TRBD1	TRBV5-5	TRBJ2-5	once
CASSLDFLQMTPQHF	TGTGCCAGCAGCTTAGATTTTCTCCAAATGACGCCCCAGCATTTT	-	TRBV11-2	TRBJ1-5	-
CASRSVTAASYNEQFF	TGTGCCAGCAGAAGCGTGACAGCCGCCTCCTACAATGAGCAGTTCTTC	-	TRBV28	TRBJ2-1	-